This record covers a single TCR beta chain. Its antigen is undetermined. V was cut by 1 base and J by 0 bases, with 6 bases left in between. Germline lookup yields CDR1 SGHAT and CDR2 FQNNGV. The CDR3 is made up of 14 amino acids. This entry is derived from a study of cytomegalovirus exposure and HLA in healthy donors. Study findings and constraints: TCR beta V- and J-gene trimming was later associated with a missense DCLRE1C variant. DRB1 showed the most TCR associations and HLA-C the fewest in a later analysis, as rates varied by HLA locus.

It was with 60 Vbeta and 13 Jbeta primers that the PCR ran. The data were produced by immunoSEQ multiplex PCR, yet TCRdb's version contains in-frame clones alone and is incomplete. The table includes a few hundred thousand clones, 60% to 80% detected once. The sequence was collected from a woman younger than 45 in good health and CMV-seronegative. Sequencing input: PBMCs. The chain couples TRBV11-2 to TRBJ1-1; D is possibly TRBD1 (5 bases). CDR3 bases: TGTGCCAGCAGCTTAGGACAGATGAACACTGAAGCTTTCTTT. Amino acids: CASSLGQMNTEAFF.